This TCR beta chain emerged from a study of OX40 agonist ivuxolimab in advanced cancers. Study conclusions and caveats: Within 6 weeks, CD4+ and CD8+ blood T cells expanded clonally at 0.1 to 3.0 mg/kg.

Only in-frame clones appear in the TCRdb table, and some are missing; sequencing was by immunoSEQ multiplex PCR. The table includes more than 20,000 clones, more than 75% detected once. Germline CDR1 SEHNR, CDR2 FQNEAQ (reference sequence). The CDR3 has 15 residues. Trimming cost V 0 bases and J 3 bases, with 9 bases left between them. This clone is deemed medium-sized (0.01 to 0.1%). The antigen remains undetermined. V gene TRBV7-9 combines with J gene TRBJ1-5; D ambiguous. The sequencing here drew on CD4+ or CD8+ T cells sorted from blood, taken in a trial of the OX40 agonist ivuxolimab. This receptor was obtained from an adult with an advanced solid tumor such as melanoma, head and neck, liver or kidney cancer. In DNA form, the CDR3 reads TGTGCCAGCAGCTTAGCCAACGGGGACAATCAGCCCCAGCATTTT. Encoded protein: CASSLANGDNQPQHF.